This TCR beta chain was sequenced during a study of T cells after posttransplantation cyclophosphamide. Profiling relied on immunoSEQ multiplex PCR, and the TCRdb table lists in-frame clones only, not all of them. The sample contains tens of thousands of clones, approximately 92% of which appear only once. Germline loops: CDR1 SGHRS, CDR2 YFSETQ. Trimming removed 0 bases at V and 1 base at J, with 5 bases between. The CDR3 has 15 amino acids. The sequencing sample was made of PBMCs. V is TRBV5-1 and J is TRBJ2-6; weak D call: TRBD1 (5 bases). The clonotype was recovered from a woman in her thirties in good health and a related stem cell transplant donor. The CDR3 protein is CASSLAGSGANVLTF. CDR3 nucleotide sequence: TGCGCCAGCAGCTTGGCAGGGTCTGGGGCCAACGTCCTGACTTTC. The entire variable domain, with the rest obtained from reference TRBV5-1 and TRBJ2-6, is as follows: KAGVTQTPRYLIKTRGQQVTLSCSPISGHRSVSWYQQTPGQGLQFLFEYFSETQRNKGNFPGRFSGRQFSNSRSEMNVSTLELGDSALYLCASSLAGSGANVLTFGAGSRLTVL.